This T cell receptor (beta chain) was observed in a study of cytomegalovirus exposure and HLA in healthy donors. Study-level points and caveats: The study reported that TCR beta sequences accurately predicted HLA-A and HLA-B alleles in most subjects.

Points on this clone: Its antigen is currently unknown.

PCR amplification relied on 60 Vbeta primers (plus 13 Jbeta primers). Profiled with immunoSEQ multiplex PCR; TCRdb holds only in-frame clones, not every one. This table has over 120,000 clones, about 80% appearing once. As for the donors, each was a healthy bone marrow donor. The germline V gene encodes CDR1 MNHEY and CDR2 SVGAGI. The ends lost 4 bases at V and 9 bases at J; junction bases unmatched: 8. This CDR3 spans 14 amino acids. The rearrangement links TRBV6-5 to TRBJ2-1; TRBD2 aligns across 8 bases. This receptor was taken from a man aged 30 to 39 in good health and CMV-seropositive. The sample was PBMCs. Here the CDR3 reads CASSFGAGAGEQFF. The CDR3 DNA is TGTGCCAGCAGTTTTGGAGCGGGGGCGGGTGAGCAGTTCTTC.